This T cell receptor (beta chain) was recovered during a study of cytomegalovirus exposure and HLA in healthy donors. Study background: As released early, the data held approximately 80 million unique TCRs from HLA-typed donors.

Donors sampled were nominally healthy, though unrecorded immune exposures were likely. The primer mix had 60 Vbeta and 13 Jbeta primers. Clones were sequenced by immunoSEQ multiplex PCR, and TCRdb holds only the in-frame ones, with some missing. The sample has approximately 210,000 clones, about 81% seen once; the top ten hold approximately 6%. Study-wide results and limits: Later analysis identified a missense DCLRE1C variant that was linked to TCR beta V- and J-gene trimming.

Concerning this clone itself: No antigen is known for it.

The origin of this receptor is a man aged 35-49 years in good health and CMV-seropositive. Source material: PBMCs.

The CDR3 nucleotides read TGCAGCGTTGGGGGCAGGAATGGGATTTGGGGTGAGCAGTTCTTC. Translation gives CSVGGRNGIWGEQFF. The rearrangement links TRBV29-1 to TRBJ2-1; D is perhaps TRBD1 (5 bases). The ends were cut back, 4 bases at V and 9 bases at J, with 22 bases in the middle. This CDR3 is built from 15 residues. Germline V gene lookup returns CDR1 SQVTM and CDR2 ANQGSEA.